The 10 T cell receptor beta chains presented below share a single source sample, sequenced in a study of neoadjuvant nivolumab and ipilimumab in lung cancer. Generated by immunoSEQ multiplex PCR, the TCRdb table keeps only in-frame clones and is missing some. This sample has tens of thousands of clones; roughly 91% occur once, and the top ten carry roughly 3.7%. The sample consisted of blood, taken before neoadjuvant nivolumab, alone or with ipilimumab. These receptors came from an adult with non-small cell lung cancer. Some clones in this sample may be carry-over from other donors' samples.

V gene TRBV5-1 combines with J gene TRBJ2-2; D perhaps matches TRBD2 (5 bases). The V end lost 2 bases, the J end lost 3 bases, and 8 bases lay between the germline ends. The CDR3 has 14 amino acids. Germline loops: CDR1 SGHRS, CDR2 YFSETQ. Here the CDR3 DNA reads TGCGCCAGCAGCTTTCGGACTGACACCGGGGAGCTGTTTTTT. It specifies CASSFRTDTGELFF.

The chain joins TRBV9 to TRBJ2-1; TRBD1 matches 8 bases. The CDR3 length is 15 residues. Losses at the gene ends were 4 bases for V and 9 bases for J; bases not matched to a gene: 12. The V gene's germline CDR1 is SGDLS and CDR2 YYNGEE. The CDR3 DNA reads as TGTGCCAGCAGCAGCCAGGGACAGGCCTACGGTGAGCAGTTCTTC. Its protein is CASSSQGQAYGEQFF.

This rearrangement joins TRBV7-9 to TRBJ1-4; 9 nucleotides align to TRBD1. V gave up 1 base and J gave up 4 bases; unmatched junction bases: 1. Germline lookup yields CDR1 SEHNR and CDR2 FQNEAQ (reference sequence). The length of the CDR3 is 15 residues. CDR3 region: CASSLGGQGNEKLFF. The CDR3 coding sequence is TGTGCCAGCAGCTTAGGGGGACAGGGTAATGAAAAACTGTTTTTT.

The chain combines TRBV18 with TRBJ2-3; D may be TRBD1 (5 bases). Germline V gene lookup returns CDR1 KGHSH and CDR2 LQKENI. The germline V and J ends were trimmed by 5 bases and 4 bases, with 10 bases remaining between them. This CDR3 spans 13 amino acids. Here the CDR3 reads CASSTGWSDTQYF. The CDR3 region has the DNA TGTGCCAGCTCAACAGGATGGTCAGATACGCAGTATTTT.

V usage is TRBV7-9 and J usage is TRBJ2-1, with 9 bases fitting TRBD2. V shed 3 bases and J 5 bases; nucleotides not matched to a gene: 5. In germline, CDR1 is SEHNR, CDR2 FQNEAQ (reference sequence). This CDR3 is 15 amino acids long. As DNA, the CDR3 is TGTGCCAGCAGCTTTACCGGGACTAGCAACAATGAGCAGTTCTTC. Translation gives CASSFTGTSNNEQFF.

The CDR3 region has the DNA TGTGCCAGCAGCCCCCTCCCGCCCGGGACTAGCGGGACCGGGGAGCTGTTTTTT. Its translation is CASSPLPPGTSGTGELFF. The chain is built from TRBV4-2 and TRBJ2-2, with TRBD2 matching 12 bases. Per germline, CDR1 LGHNA and CDR2 YNFKEQ. V shed 4 bases, J shed 5 bases, and the junction held 11 bases outside the gene matches. The CDR3 extends over 18 amino acids.

The genes are TRBV9 and TRBJ1-1; D may be TRBD1 (6 bases). Between the trimmed V and J ends, which lost 6 bases and 3 bases, there was a span of 15 bases. Germline CDR1 SGDLS, CDR2 YYNGEE. CDR3 length: 14 residues. CDR3 DNA: TGTGCCAGCACTCATATCACAGGGTACACTGAAGCTTTCTTT. It encodes CASTHITGYTEAFF.

CDR3: CASSSGTPNTGELFF. The CDR3 DNA sequence: TGCGCCAGCAGCTCCGGGACTCCGAACACCGGGGAGCTGTTTTTT. V is TRBV5-1 and J is TRBJ2-2, with D possibly TRBD2 on 6 matching bases. The CDR3 has 15 residues. V lost 3 bases and J 0 bases, leaving 9 bases between the germline ends. The germline V gene has CDR1 SGHRS and CDR2 YFSETQ.

The rearrangement joins TRBV6-6 to TRBJ2-5; the match to TRBD2 covers 8 bases. V lost 2 bases to trimming and J lost 1 base; unmatched junction nucleotides: 3. CDR1 is MNHNY and CDR2 is SVGAGI in the germline V gene (reference sequence). This CDR3 has 15 residues. The CDR3 DNA follows: TGTGCCAGCAGTTACCCTACTAGCGGCCAAGAGACCCAGTACTTC. Translated: CASSYPTSGQETQYF.

This clone was recorded a few times. The V call is TRBV6-5, the J call TRBJ1-2; D is unclear. CDR3 length equals 13 residues. V was trimmed by 5 bases and J by 4 bases, leaving 11 bases between them. CDR1 is MNHEY, CDR2 SVGAGI, per germline. CDR3 nucleotide sequence: TGTGCCAGCAGTACCCCAGGAGTCTATGGCTACACCTTC. Residues: CASSTPGVYGYTF.